A single sample is the source of the 27 T cell receptor beta chains below, sequenced in a study of blood T cell repertoires in COVID-19. Method: immunoSEQ multiplex PCR; TCRdb's copy keeps in-frame clones and lacks some. Altogether about 270,000 clones are present, 89% being singletons, with the ten largest covering roughly 1.9%. Material: PBMCs or T cells enriched from blood (not recorded which). These receptors all come from a woman in her fifties or sixties who had recovered from COVID-19.

The chain carries TRBV11-3 and TRBJ1-2, with D possibly matching TRBD1 (5 bases). The V end lost 0 bases, the J end lost 5 bases, and 10 bases lay between the germline ends. Germline CDR1 reads SGHNT; CDR2 reads YENEEA. This CDR3 spans 14 amino acids. The CDR3: CASSLDGGSYGYTF. Written as DNA, the CDR3 is TGTGCCAGCAGCTTAGACGGGGGATCATATGGCTACACCTTC.

This chain connects TRBV7-8 to TRBJ1-1, with no clear D. The CDR3 has 16 amino acids. The V end was cut by 3 bases, the J end by 0 bases, with 14 bases between. CDR1 and CDR2 (germline): SGHVS, FQNEAQ. CDR3 amino acids: CASSLGQRVLNTEAFF. CDR3 DNA: TGTGCCAGCAGCTTGGGTCAGAGGGTTTTGAACACTGAAGCTTTCTTT.

The chain links TRBV7-3 to TRBJ2-2, with 8 bases identical to TRBD2. The CDR3 loop spans 18 amino acids. V trimming: 4 bases; J trimming: 0 bases; junction bases outside the gene matches: 10. Germline values: CDR1 SGHTA, CDR2 FQGTGA. The CDR3 loop is CASSSLPVLAANTGELFF. CDR3 sequence (DNA): TGTGCCAGCAGCTCTCTGCCCGTACTAGCGGCGAACACCGGGGAGCTGTTTTTT.

The gene calls are TRBV5-1 and TRBJ2-5; D unresolved. Germline CDR1 is SGHRS and CDR2 is YFSETQ. Trimming pared 0 bases from V and 5 bases from J, leaving 14 bases between. The CDR3 covers 15 residues. The CDR3 here is CASSLVSEHWETQYF. As DNA, the CDR3 is TGCGCCAGCAGCTTGGTTTCCGAGCATTGGGAGACCCAGTACTTC. The complete variable domain, with remaining parts taken from reference TRBV5-1 and TRBJ2-5, reads KAGVTQTPRYLIKTRGQQVTLSCSPISGHRSVSWYQQTPGQGLQFLFEYFSETQRNKGNFPGRFSGRQFSNSRSEMNVSTLELGDSALYLCASSLVSEHWETQYFGPGTRLLVL.

This chain joins TRBV9 and TRBJ2-2; D remains unclear. The V end was cut by 3 bases, the J end by 1 base, with 4 bases between. The CDR3 has 13 amino acids. The germline CDR1 and CDR2 sequences are SGDLS and YYNGEE. CDR3 region: CASSDGNTGELFF. For the CDR3, the DNA is TGTGCCAGCAGCGACGGGAACACCGGGGAGCTGTTTTTT. Complete variable domain (other parts from reference TRBV9 and TRBJ2-2): DSGVTQTPKHLITATGQRVTLRCSPRSGDLSVYWYQQSLDQGLQFLIQYYNGEERAKGNILERFSAQQFPDLHSELNLSSLELGDSALYFCASSDGNTGELFFGEGSRLTVL.

The CDR3 DNA is TGTGCCAGTAGTATGGGGGGAGGTCAGCCCCAGCATTTT. Protein: CASSMGGGQPQHF. The chain links TRBV19 to TRBJ1-5, with a tentative D call TRBD1 (5 bases). The CDR3 loop spans 13 amino acids. Germline-derived CDR1 and CDR2 are LNHDA and SQIVND (reference sequence). Trimming left V 3 bases short and J 6 bases short, with 9 bases between.

The chain employs TRBV7-3 and TRBJ1-6; 10 bases are shared with TRBD1. This CDR3 comprises 15 residues. In germline, CDR1 is SGHTA, CDR2 FQGTGA. J was trimmed by 8 bases and V by 5 bases; bases with no gene match: 6. This chain's CDR3 is CASSRQGAGYSPLHF. In DNA, the CDR3 is TGTGCCAGCAGCCGACAGGGGGCCGGATATTCACCCCTCCACTTT. The variable domain in full, with the rest retrieved from reference TRBV7-3 and TRBJ1-6, is GAGVSQTPSNKVTEKGKYVELRCDPISGHTALYWYRQSLGQGPEFLIYFQGTGAADDSGLPNDRFFAVRPEGSVSTLKIQRTERGDSAVYLCASSRQGAGYSPLHFGNGTRLTVT.

CDR3 loop: CAISDVVAGVPTRTAEQFF. CDR3 coding DNA: TGTGCCATCAGTGATGTGGTAGCGGGAGTCCCAACTCGAACGGCTGAGCAGTTCTTC. This chain links TRBV10-3 with TRBJ2-1; TRBD2 aligns across 9 bases. Germline assignment: CDR1 ENHRY and CDR2 SYGVKD. This CDR3 has 19 amino acids. V shed 3 bases, J shed 9 bases, and the junction held 21 bases outside the gene matches.

On this clone: Other DNA sequences in the same sample also yield this CDR3. The V call is TRBV5-1, the J call TRBJ1-4; D unclear. CDR1 is SGHRS, CDR2 YFSETQ, per germline. The V end was cut by 0 bases, the J end by 5 bases, with 5 bases between. The CDR3 totals 13 residues. The CDR3 is CASSLGANEKLFF. Written as DNA, the CDR3 is TGCGCCAGCAGCTTGGGAGCAAATGAAAAACTGTTTTTT.

The chain uses TRBV7-9 and TRBJ1-2; perhaps TRBD1 as D (5 bases). Germline CDR1 is SEHNR and CDR2 is FQNEAQ (reference sequence). This CDR3 has 14 residues. V was pared by 5 bases and J by 8 bases, with 18 bases between. The CDR3 loop is CASSHPTGGVGYTF. The CDR3 DNA is TGTGCCAGCAGCCACCCTACCGGGGGGGTCGGCTACACCTTC.

The chain uses TRBV28 and TRBJ1-1, with 7 bases lining up with TRBD1. The CDR3 consists of 16 residues. Trimming took 6 bases from V and 0 from J; bases not matched to a gene: 10. The germline CDR1 and CDR2 sequences are MDHEN and SYDVKM. The CDR3 sequence is CASSPRDRGLNTEAFF. CDR3 in DNA: TGTGCCAGCAGCCCCCGGGACAGAGGGTTGAACACTGAAGCTTTCTTT.

The chain couples TRBV27 to TRBJ1-6; 7 nucleotides line up with TRBD1. The CDR3 covers 15 residues. V lost 6 bases and J lost 7; bases outside the gene matches: 9. Germline CDR1 is MNHEY and CDR2 is SMNVEV (reference sequence). This CDR3 reads CASRDYRGVNSPLHF. The CDR3 bases are TGTGCCAGCAGAGACTACAGGGGAGTAAATTCACCCCTCCACTTT.

The chain recombines TRBV4-1 with TRBJ2-3; perhaps TRBD2 as D (5 bases). The CDR3 has 15 residues. With 0 bases removed from V and 0 bases from J, the gap between germline ends came to 7 bases. The germline V gene encodes CDR1 MGHRA and CDR2 YSYEKL. CDR3 sequence reads: CASSQDDYSTDTQYF. CDR3 nucleotide sequence: TGCGCCAGCAGCCAAGACGACTACAGCACAGATACGCAGTATTTT.

The rearrangement links TRBV11-2 to TRBJ1-1; D remains ambiguous. CDR3 length: 15 residues. Germline CDR1 reads SGHAT; CDR2 reads FQNNGV. Trimming removed 5 bases at V and 1 base at J, with 14 bases between. This CDR3 reads CASSPGVWGNTEAFF. CDR3 in DNA: TGTGCCAGCAGCCCCGGGGTGTGGGGGAACACTGAAGCTTTCTTT. The full variable domain, in which reference TRBV11-2 and TRBJ1-1 provide the parts outside the CDR3, is EAGVAQSPRYKIIEKRQSVAFWCNPISGHATLYWYQQILGQGPKLLIQFQNNGVVDDSQLPKDRFSAERLKGVDSTLKIQPAKLEDSAVYLCASSPGVWGNTEAFFGQGTRLTVV.

V and J are TRBV6-6 and TRBJ1-5, with D uncertain. CDR1 MNHNY and CDR2 SVGAGI come from the germline V gene (reference sequence). The CDR3 sequence is 18 residues long. Trimming left V 5 bases short and J 1 base short, with 21 bases between. The CDR3: CASSLVPGLTGSNQPQHF. The CDR3 DNA sequence: TGTGCCAGCAGTCTTGTCCCCGGACTCACTGGGAGCAATCAGCCCCAGCATTTT.

This clone has just one count. The rearrangement joins TRBV10-1 to TRBJ1-4, with unresolved D. Deletions cut 0 bases from V and 8 bases from J, with 16 bases between. This CDR3 is 16 amino acids long. Germline V lookup: CDR1 WNHNN, CDR2 SYGVQD (reference sequence). For the CDR3, the DNA is TGCGCCAGCAGTGAGTCAGCGGCAGGAGTCGACGAAAAACTGTTTTTT. The encoded protein is CASSESAAGVDEKLFF.

V gene TRBV19 combines with J gene TRBJ1-6; D perhaps matches TRBD1 (5 bases). Germline V lookup: CDR1 LNHDA, CDR2 SQIVND (reference sequence). Trimming cost V 2 bases and J 10 bases, with 12 bases left between them. The CDR3 totals 14 residues. CDR3 in DNA: TGTGCCAGTAGTATACAGGGAAGCCCCTCACCCCTCCACTTT. This gives the protein CASSIQGSPSPLHF.

The gene calls are TRBV5-4 and TRBJ1-4; TRBD1 might be the D (6 bases). Trimming removed 0 bases from V and 8 bases from J, with 17 bases in between. This CDR3 is built from 16 residues. From germline, CDR1 is SGHNT and CDR2 YYREEE (reference sequence). CDR3 protein: CASSLGGGGTEEKLFF. In DNA form, the CDR3 reads TGTGCCAGCAGCTTGGGAGGGGGGGGCACAGAGGAAAAACTGTTTTTT.

This chain links TRBV7-3 with TRBJ2-1; 9 positions agree with TRBD2. After removal of 2 bases from V and 7 bases from J, the junction contained 6 bases not matched to a gene. Germline CDR1 and CDR2: SGHTA and FQGTGA. The CDR3 contains 15 residues. The CDR3 sequence is CASSLGGRAGNEQFF. Here the CDR3 DNA reads TGTGCCAGCAGCTTAGGCGGGAGGGCCGGGAATGAGCAGTTCTTC.

The V call is TRBV30, the J call TRBJ1-5, with D unresolved. This CDR3 has 11 amino acids. The V end lost 2 bases, the J end lost 9 bases, and 8 bases lay between the germline ends. Germline V gene data show CDR1 as GTSNPN and CDR2 as SVGIG (reference sequence). CDR3 sequence reads: CAWSLEGPQHF. The CDR3, as DNA: TGTGCCTGGAGTCTGGAGGGGCCCCAGCATTTT.

The chain is built from TRBV24-1 and TRBJ2-7, with D unclear. The germline V gene encodes CDR1 KGHDR and CDR2 SFDVKD. The CDR3 sequence is 13 residues long. V dropped 3 bases and J dropped 1 base, with 6 bases sitting between them. The CDR3 DNA reads TGTGCCACCAGTGATCCCGTATCCTACGAGCAGTACTTC. This translates into CATSDPVSYEQYF.

The chain is built from TRBV2 and TRBJ1-5; D might be TRBD1 (6 bases). The CDR3 is 14 residues long. V gave up 7 bases and J gave up 3 bases, with 13 bases separating them. The germline gives CDR1 SNHLY, CDR2 FYNNEI. In DNA, the CDR3 is TGTGCCAGCACTGGGACACGGCTCAATCAGCCCCAGCATTTT. This encodes CASTGTRLNQPQHF.

This rearrangement joins TRBV13 to TRBJ1-1, with a weak D call TRBD1 (6 bases). This CDR3 has 12 residues. V dropped 11 bases and J dropped 1 base, with 11 bases sitting between them. Germline CDR1 PRHDT, CDR2 FYEKMQ (reference sequence). The CDR3 DNA reads as TGTGCCCTTAGGGGGACGAACACTGAAGCTTTCTTT. It codes for CALRGTNTEAFF.

The chain joins TRBV7-3 to TRBJ1-5, with D possibly TRBD1 on 5 matching bases. The CDR3 length is 13 residues. Germline CDR1 SGHTA, CDR2 FQGTGA. V shed 5 bases and J shed 0 bases, with 5 bases lying between them. CDR3 sequence (DNA): TGTGCCAGCAGCCAGGGTAGCAATCAGCCCCAGCATTTT. Translation gives CASSQGSNQPQHF.

The chain has TRBV5-5 and TRBJ1-6, with D perhaps TRBD1 (5 bases). Germline values: CDR1 SGHKS, CDR2 YYEKEE (reference sequence). The CDR3 extends over 14 amino acids. Deletions cut 0 bases from V and 6 bases from J, with 7 bases between. The CDR3 DNA reads as TGTGCCAGCAGCTTGGTCCAGGGTAATTCACCCCTCCACTTT. Translated: CASSLVQGNSPLHF.

The chain uses TRBV19 and TRBJ1-5; 9 bases match TRBD1. The CDR3 runs 14 residues. The J segment lost 5 bases and the V segment lost 5 bases, leaving 4 bases of the junction unmatched. Germline V CDR1 and CDR2: LNHDA, SQIVND (reference sequence). The CDR3 reads CASSATGGHQPQHF. The CDR3 DNA is TGTGCCAGTAGTGCTACAGGGGGCCATCAGCCCCAGCATTTT.

This chain connects TRBV6-1 to TRBJ2-3; the D gene is possibly TRBD2 (6 bases). Germline values: CDR1 MNHNS, CDR2 SASEGT. With 2 bases removed from V and 2 bases from J, the gap between germline ends came to 8 bases. This CDR3 region has 14 residues. The CDR3 coding sequence is TGTGCCAGCAGTGAAAGGGACTCCACAGATACGCAGTATTTT. It encodes CASSERDSTDTQYF.